A single sample gave rise to the 16 T cell receptor beta chains below, sequenced in a study of human CD8 memory T cell subsets. UMI-labeled 5' RACE was used to make TCR beta libraries. TCRdb reprocessed the 5' RACE reads; each CDR3 protein has one entry and no DNA is given. This sample carries 6,000 to 8,500 distinct CDR3 sequences, with around a fifth going to the ten biggest clones. CCR7+ PD-1+ TIGIT+ early memory CD8+ cells with dysfunctional traits were TPEX. Source material: CD8+ T cells from PBMCs. These receptors were obtained from a human donor in good health.

This chain uses TRBV5-4 with TRBJ2-7. Germline V CDR1 and CDR2: SGHNT, YYREEE (reference sequence). The CDR3 loop spans 12 amino acids. The CDR3: CASSWWGSEQYF.

The chain recombines TRBV20-1 with TRBJ2-1; TCRdb's assignment of TRBD1 cannot be checked, as there is no DNA. Germline assignment: CDR1 DFQATT and CDR2 SNEGSKA (reference sequence). The CDR3 is 13 residues long. The CDR3 sequence is CSARWRWGNEQFF.

V usage is TRBV5-6 and J usage is TRBJ1-3. The CDR3 loop spans 16 amino acids. Per germline, CDR1 SGHDT and CDR2 YYEEEE. The CDR3 here is CASSFFRAQSGNTIYF.

This rearrangement joins TRBV7-3 to TRBJ2-1; TCRdb selects TRBD1, and the lack of DNA leaves this call unchecked. This CDR3 is 13 amino acids long. From germline, CDR1 is SGHTA and CDR2 FQGTGA. The CDR3 is CASSWDGYNEQFF.

The chain joins TRBV7-8 to TRBJ1-1; TCRdb picks TRBD1, but there is no DNA to check that call. Germline lookup yields CDR1 SGHVS and CDR2 FQNEAQ. This CDR3 has 15 amino acids. CDR3 sequence reads: CASSHRQGLWTEAFF.

The chain carries TRBV9 and TRBJ1-5; TCRdb designates TRBD1, a call that cannot be tested without DNA. The length of the CDR3 is 15 residues. Germline values: CDR1 SGDLS, CDR2 YYNGEE. CDR3: CASSATGSSNQPQHF.

The chain combines TRBV5-1 with TRBJ2-2. CDR3 length: 15 amino acids. The germline V gene has CDR1 SGHRS and CDR2 YFSETQ. The CDR3 loop reads CASSLDRDYTGELFF. The variable domain in full, completed from reference TRBV5-1 and TRBJ2-2, reads KAGVTQTPRYLIKTRGQQVTLSCSPISGHRSVSWYQQTPGQGLQFLFEYFSETQRNKGNFPGRFSGRQFSNSRSEMNVSTLELGDSALYLCASSLDRDYTGELFFGEGSRLTVL.

By frequency, this clonotype registers medium-sized. The chain carries TRBV5-1 and TRBJ2-2. This CDR3 region has 13 residues. Germline lookup yields CDR1 SGHRS and CDR2 YFSETQ. The CDR3: CASSLKGSGELFF.

This sequence joins TRBV2 and TRBJ2-4; the TRBD1 assignment by TCRdb is unverifiable without DNA. This CDR3 region has 14 residues. The V gene's germline CDR1 is SNHLY and CDR2 FYNNEI. CDR3 residues: CASSDRDHKNIQYF.

V and J are TRBV5-6 and TRBJ1-1; TCRdb proposes TRBD1, but this gene call is untestable without DNA. The CDR3 totals 13 residues. In germline, CDR1 is SGHDT, CDR2 YYEEEE. The CDR3 reads CASSFGGQTEAFF.

The J gene is TRBJ2-7, the V gene TRBV6-6; as DNA is missing, the TRBD1 call by TCRdb cannot be tested. The CDR3 extends over 13 amino acids. Germline V lookup: CDR1 MNHNY, CDR2 SVGAGI (reference sequence). The CDR3 reads CASWKGEPYEQYF.

Judged by frequency, this clonotype is medium-sized (0.01 to 0.1%). V and J are TRBV12-3 or TRBV12-4 and TRBJ1-2; TCRdb calls TRBD1, which cannot be checked without DNA. The CDR3 loop spans 12 amino acids. The CDR3 reads CASSPSRDGYTF.

The chain joins TRBV29-1 to TRBJ2-1. CDR3 length: 15 amino acids. Germline assignment: CDR1 SQVTM and CDR2 ANQGSEA. The CDR3 protein is CSVEDEKRNYNEQFF.

This clonotype is classed as medium-sized by frequency. V gene TRBV20-1 combines with J gene TRBJ1-1. Germline V gives CDR1 DFQATT, CDR2 SNEGSKA (reference sequence). The CDR3 spans 15 residues. CDR3 protein: CSARDLRGSRTEAFF.

This clonotype is deemed medium-sized by its frequency. CDR3 loop: CASSLVSSELTQYF. V gene TRBV11-2 combines with J gene TRBJ2-5; TCRdb returns TRBD2, unconfirmable since there is no DNA. Germline CDR1 reads SGHAT; CDR2 reads FQNNGV. This CDR3 has 14 amino acids.

V gene TRBV27 combines with J gene TRBJ2-1; TCRdb outputs TRBD1, but without DNA this stays unchecked. Germline assignment: CDR1 MNHEY and CDR2 SMNVEV (reference sequence). The CDR3 covers 13 residues. CDR3 sequence: CASGTEIYNEQFF.